Each of the 10 T cell receptor beta chains below was sequenced from the same sample in a study of response to subunit inactivated influenza vaccine. TCRdb used MiXCR to reprocess the RT-PCR reads, holding one entry per CDR3 protein. This repertoire shows about 780,000 distinct CDR3 sequences, approximately 17% found once; its top ten account for under 13%. The sample here was PBMCs from blood, taken around 5 days after vaccination. Receptors were obtained from a man in his forties or fifties who received an inactivated influenza vaccine.

The V call is TRBV5-6, the J call TRBJ1-2; the D gene is possibly TRBD1 (5 bases). This CDR3 is 13 amino acids long. The V end lost 0 bases, the J end lost 8 bases, and 11 bases lay between the germline ends. CDR1 and CDR2 (germline): SGHDT, YYEEEE. CDR3 region: CASSLVRVAGYTF. The CDR3 DNA reads TGTGCCAGCAGCTTGGTCAGGGTGGCCGGCTACACCTTC.

The chain uses TRBV4-1 and TRBJ2-5; 14 nucleotides agree with TRBD2. CDR3 size: 17 residues. The V and J ends lost 5 bases and 2 bases, in that order; junction bases with no gene match: 7. The germline V gene encodes CDR1 MGHRA and CDR2 YSYEKL. The CDR3 here is CASSSGLAGVGQETQYF. DNA of the CDR3: TGCGCCAGCAGCTCGGGACTAGCGGGGGTGGGGCAAGAGACCCAGTACTTC.

This clonotype came up a few times. V usage is TRBV20-1 and J usage is TRBJ2-3; TRBD2 might be the D (5 bases). Deletions cut 3 bases from V and 0 bases from J, with 13 bases between. This CDR3 region has 15 residues. CDR1 and CDR2 (germline): DFQATT, SNEGSKA (reference sequence). The CDR3, as DNA: TGCAGTGCTAGGGAATTAGCGAAAAGCACAGATACGCAGTATTTT. Protein: CSARELAKSTDTQYF.

This chain links TRBV6-5 with TRBJ2-5, with D tentatively TRBD1 (5 bases). V lost 0 bases to trimming and J lost 5 bases, with 16 bases between them. Germline V lookup: CDR1 MNHEY, CDR2 SVGAGI. The CDR3 extends over 16 amino acids. As DNA, the CDR3 is TGTGCCAGCAGTTACTCGAGGTTCCAGGGAAGGGAGACCCAGTACTTC. It translates to CASSYSRFQGRETQYF.

The chain is built from TRBV20-1 and TRBJ2-1; 9 bases fit TRBD2. There are 15 residues in the CDR3. Germline V gene data show CDR1 as DFQATT and CDR2 as SNEGSKA (reference sequence). With V trimmed by 6 bases and J by 4 bases, 10 bases remained unmatched. The CDR3 coding sequence is TGCAGTGCCCCTCCGCTGACTAGCGGATACAATGAGCAGTTCTTC. Its translation: CSAPPLTSGYNEQFF.

In the case of this clonotype: This sequence may be a read error, since a much larger clone differs from it by one base. This rearrangement joins TRBV24-1 to TRBJ1-1, with 9 bases aligning to TRBD1. Germline CDR1 reads KGHDR; CDR2 reads SFDVKD. V lost 7 bases to trimming and J lost 1 base; unmatched junction nucleotides: 0. This CDR3 comprises 13 residues. The CDR3 sequence: CATRGQGNTEAFF. CDR3 nucleotides: TGTGCCACCAGGGGACAGGGGAACACTGAAGCTTTCTTT.

The DNA for the CDR3 is TGTGCCAGCAGCCACCTTAGCGGGGGGGCTTACAATGAGCAGTTCTTC. Protein: CASSHLSGGAYNEQFF. The genes are TRBV4-2 and TRBJ2-1; 11 bases match TRBD2. This CDR3 contains 16 residues. Germline V gives CDR1 LGHNA, CDR2 YNFKEQ. With V trimmed by 3 bases and J by 4 bases, 5 bases remained unmatched.

The chain carries TRBV11-2 and TRBJ2-1; 9 bases fit TRBD1. Germline V gives CDR1 SGHAT, CDR2 FQNNGV. V shed 0 bases, J shed 9 bases, and the junction held 12 bases outside the gene matches. CDR3 length equals 17 residues. The CDR3 protein is CASSLEGALTGGFEQFF. CDR3 sequence (DNA): TGTGCCAGCAGCTTAGAGGGCGCCCTGACAGGGGGGTTTGAGCAGTTCTTC.

In this sample, this clonotype turned up a few times. The chain joins TRBV28 to TRBJ1-1; D ambiguous. Trimming removed 5 bases from V and 1 base from J, with 11 bases in between. Germline V gene data show CDR1 as MDHEN and CDR2 as SYDVKM. The CDR3 has 14 amino acids. The CDR3 sequence is CASSPFRTNTEAFF. CDR3 sequence (DNA): TGTGCCAGCAGTCCCTTCAGGACGAACACTGAAGCTTTCTTT.

V is TRBV6-2 or TRBV6-3 and J is TRBJ2-7; D is uncertain. CDR1 and CDR2 (germline): MNHEY, SVGEGT. The CDR3 loop spans 13 amino acids. Trimming removed 6 bases at V and 2 bases at J, with 11 bases between. CDR3 amino acids: CASRKVTTYEQYF. The CDR3 DNA follows: TGTGCCAGCAGAAAGGTCACCACCTACGAGCAGTACTTC.